This T cell receptor (beta chain) was documented in a study of blood T cell repertoires in COVID-19. Study-wide background: Samples taken during acute and convalescent COVID-19 were collected in the United States, Italy and Spain. T cells, B-cell-depleted T cells, or PBMCs provided the cDNA or gDNA that served as material.

Generated by immunoSEQ multiplex PCR, the TCRdb table keeps only in-frame clones and is missing some. This sample carries hundreds of thousands of clones, 85% to 90% of them seen once, and the ten largest clones take roughly 0.84%. Those enrolled in Seattle joined during active infection and were followed longitudinally afterward. The receptor was isolated from a young man with COVID-19, enrolled during active disease. The specimen sequenced was peripheral blood.

The CDR3 DNA sequence: TGTGCCACCGCCCGGGACAGCCAAGAGACCCAGTACTTC. Its translation is CATARDSQETQYF. This chain joins TRBV6-5 and TRBJ2-5; 7 bases are shared with TRBD1. V lost 10 bases to trimming and J lost 1 base; unmatched junction nucleotides: 6. The CDR3 contains 13 residues. Germline CDR1 is MNHEY and CDR2 is SVGAGI.